The 29 T cell receptor delta chains listed next were all sequenced from one sample in a study of γδ T cells in repeated Plasmodium falciparum infection. TCRdb reprocessed the multiplex PCR reads through CATT. The sample holds approximately 90,000 delta-chain clones; 0.8% to 1% are singletons and the top ten take 9.6%. Bulk repertoires came from Vgamma9/Vdelta2+ or Vdelta2-negative gammadelta T cells flow-sorted from PBMC. The sequenced sample was gamma-delta T cells from blood. Source of these receptors: a pool of human donors (malaria-infected and uninfected, not separated).

This clone was counted only a few times. For this DNA, TCRdb reports the protein of a much larger clone, which diverges at residue 12, most likely from a read error; the protein presented here is translated directly from the DNA. The genes are TRDV1 and TRDJ1; D is ambiguous. The V end lost 10 bases, the J end lost 1 base, and 31 bases lay between the germline ends. Per the germline V gene, CDR1 is TSWWSYY and CDR2 is QGS. The CDR3 length is 19 residues. The CDR3 DNA is TGTGCTCCGCAGGGCCCTTTCCCTCCATCGTACGGGGCCACCGATAAACTCATCTTT. Its translation is CAPQGPFPPSYGATDKLIF.

Note on this clone: TCRdb's protein, taken from a much larger clone, differs from this DNA's translation at residue 12, likely owing to a read error; the protein displayed comes from the DNA. The chain is built from TRDV1 and TRDJ1, with D hard to call. The J gene comes from matching the DNA to germline here; TCRdb lacks it. The CDR3 length is 18 residues. The germline V and J ends were trimmed by 5 bases and 1 base, with 23 bases remaining between them. Per the germline V gene, CDR1 is TSWWSYY and CDR2 is QGS. CDR3 sequence (DNA): TGTGCTCTTGGGTTCACCTCCGTACATACTTATGTCACCGATAAACTCATCTTT. This gives the protein CALGFTSVHTYVTDKLIF.

For this clone: The protein that TCRdb holds for this DNA derives from a much larger clone and differs from the translated DNA at residue 18, which likely indicates a read error; the protein shown here is translated from the DNA. V usage is TRDV1 and J usage is TRDJ1; 12 bases line up with TRDD3. Germline assignment: CDR1 TSWWSYY and CDR2 QGS. This CDR3 comprises 20 residues. The CDR3 reads CALGISFFLGDTVGLDKHIF. CDR3 bases: TGTGCTCTTGGGATATCCTTCTTCCTGGGGGATACGGTGGGGCTTGATAAACACATCTTT.

This clone was recorded a few times. A far larger clone is only one base removed, so a read error is likely. Distinct nucleotide sequences in the sample also encode this CDR3. The V call is TRDV2, the J call TRDJ1; TRDD3 agrees at 11 bases. Assignment of the J gene here rests on matching the DNA to germline, because TCRdb gives none. V lost 7 bases and J lost 3; bases outside the gene matches: 21. Germline V gene lookup returns CDR1 GEAIGNYY and CDR2 EKD. The CDR3 contains 19 residues. The CDR3 loop is CACDEVMILGDKGADKLIF. The CDR3 DNA sequence: TGTGCCTGCGACGAGGTGATGATACTGGGGGATAAGGGCGCCGATAAACTCATCTTT.

As regards this clone: TCRdb pairs this DNA with a much larger clone's protein that differs at residue 6, likely a read error; the protein shown was translated from the DNA. This sequence joins TRDV2 and TRDJ1, with 13 bases lining up with TRDD3. This CDR3 has 18 residues. Losses at the gene ends were 3 bases for V and 3 bases for J; bases not matched to a gene: 12. CDR1 is GEAIGNYY, CDR2 EKD, per germline. CDR3 residues: CACDSEVLGDTLSDKLIF. CDR3 DNA sequence: TGTGCCTGTGACTCCGAGGTACTGGGGGATACGCTTTCCGATAAACTCATCTTT.

In regard to this clone: A far larger clone is one base from this, pointing to a likely read error. The same CDR3 also results from other DNA sequences found in this sample. The chain carries TRDV3 and TRDJ1; 9 nucleotides agree with TRDD3. CDR1 and CDR2 from the germline V gene are TVYSNPD and GDNSRS (reference sequence). CDR3 length: 18 residues. The CDR3 region has the DNA TGTGCCTTGTGGCCTTCACGCAGGGGATACGCATTTACCGATAAACTAATCTTT. Translating gives CALWPSRRGYAFTDKLIF.

In this sample, this clone turned up a few times. One base away lies a much larger clone, so this may be a sequencing read error. The chain recombines TRDV1 with TRDJ1; 12 bases are a match to TRDD3. Germline V gene sequence: CDR1 TSWWSYY, CDR2 QGS. The CDR3 is 19 amino acids. V gave up 1 base and J gave up 5 bases; unmatched junction bases: 14. The CDR3 DNA is TGTGCTCTTGGGGAACGGGACAGGAACTACTGGGGGATACATGATAAACTCATCTTT. Residues: CALGERDRNYWGIHDKLIF.

A remark on this clone: TCRdb's entry gives the protein of a much larger clone, which mismatches this DNA's translation at residue 12, likely from a read error; the protein reported here is translated from the DNA. The V gene is TRDV2, the J gene TRDJ1; 10 bases are a match to TRDD3. The J gene was missing in TCRdb and was found by matching the end of the DNA to germline. Germline CDR1 GEAIGNYY, CDR2 EKD. The CDR3 consists of 16 residues. With 2 bases clipped from V and 6 bases from J, the junction kept 11 bases outside the gene matches. CDR3 DNA: TGTGCCTGTGACAACCTGGGGGATAATATGACCTATAAACTCATCTTT. Amino acids: CACDNLGDNMTYKLIF.

This clone occurred a few times. The translation of this DNA and the TCRdb protein of a much larger clone differ at residue 14, probably owing to a read error; the protein shown here is translated from the DNA. J is TRDJ1 and V is TRDV1; possibly TRDD3 for D (8 bases). No J gene was available from TCRdb, and it was assigned here by a germline match of the DNA. The CDR3 is made up of 21 amino acids. Germline-derived CDR1 and CDR2 are TSWWSYY and QGS. Trimming removed 0 bases at V and 3 bases at J, with 29 bases between. The CDR3 spells CALGELLPRIYWGVRPDKLIF. CDR3 bases: TGTGCTCTTGGGGAACTACTTCCTAGGATCTACTGGGGGGTACGACCCGATAAACTCATCTTT.

Concerning this clone: TCRdb has a much larger clone's protein, which differs at residue 18 from the translation of this DNA, likely because of a read error; what is shown is the protein translated from the DNA. The chain is built from TRDV1 and TRDJ1; TRDD3 matches at 13 bases. Assignment of the J gene here rests on matching the DNA to germline, because TCRdb gives none. Trimming removed 2 bases from V and 6 bases from J; junction bases left unmatched: 24. The germline V gene encodes CDR1 TSWWSYY and CDR2 QGS. The CDR3 has 22 residues. CDR3 amino acids: CALGEFLRGSVLGDTRGNKLIF. The CDR3 DNA reads TGTGCTCTTGGGGAATTTCTACGGGGATCTGTACTGGGGGATACGCGTGGCAATAAACTCATCTTT.

This clone was observed a few times. TCRdb assigns this DNA the protein of a much larger clone, which departs from its translation at residue 5; this likely reflects a read error, and the protein shown comes from translating the DNA. The rearrangement uses TRDV1 and TRDJ1, with 8 bases aligning to TRDD3. V dropped 4 bases and J dropped 2; count of bases not matched to a gene: 27. The germline V gene has CDR1 TSWWSYY and CDR2 QGS. The CDR3 runs 22 residues. CDR3 amino acids: CALGGQPYAGALVVGDTDKLIF. The CDR3 DNA follows: TGTGCTCTTGGGGGACAGCCTTACGCTGGTGCTTTAGTAGTGGGGGATACCGATAAACTCATCTTT.

This clone was picked up a small number of times. This sequence is one base from a far larger clone and is likely a read error. Other DNA sequences from this sample encode an identical CDR3 as well. This chain joins TRDV1 and TRDJ1, with 8 bases fitting TRDD3. Germline V gives CDR1 TSWWSYY, CDR2 QGS. J was trimmed by 0 bases and V by 3 bases; bases with no gene match: 12. This CDR3 comprises 18 residues. CDR3 residues: CALGDPVWDTHNTDKLIF. Here the CDR3 DNA reads TGTGCTCTTGGGGACCCGGTTTGGGATACGCACAACACCGATAAACTCATCTTT.

In this sample, this clone turned up many times. Translating this DNA gives a protein that differs at residue 6 from the TCRdb one, which belongs to a much larger clone; a read error is likely, and the protein shown is this translation. The chain combines TRDV2 with TRDJ1; 7 bases match TRDD3. V shed 0 bases, J shed 0 bases, and the junction held 15 bases outside the gene matches. The CDR3 is 19 residues long. Germline lookup yields CDR1 GEAIGNYY and CDR2 EKD. The CDR3 DNA sequence: TGTGCCTGTGACACCGCGGGCAGTGTGGTGGGGGACCACACCGATAAACTCATCTTT. Protein: CACDTAGSVVGDHTDKLIF.

This clone turned up a few times. This is likely an artifact of a read error, given a far larger clone one base away. This CDR3 is also generated by other DNA sequences in the sample. This chain uses TRDV1 with TRDJ1; 8 positions agree with TRDD3. Because TCRdb records no J gene, it was assigned here through a match of the DNA to germline. In germline, CDR1 is TSWWSYY, CDR2 QGS. CDR3 length: 19 amino acids. The DNA of the CDR3 is TGTGCCCTTGGGGAACCCACCTCCGGGAGGGGATACTACACCGATAAACTCATCTTT. Its translation is CALGEPTSGRGYYTDKLIF.

This clone was seen a handful of times. Translating this DNA gives a protein that differs at residue 8 from the TCRdb one, which belongs to a much larger clone; a read error is likely, and the protein shown is this translation. The rearrangement uses TRDV1 and TRDJ3; D gene ambiguous. V was trimmed by 5 bases and J by 2 bases, leaving 19 bases between them. There are 19 residues in the CDR3. CDR1 is TSWWSYY and CDR2 is QGS in the germline V gene. CDR3 loop: CALGSLRRLSTWDTRQMFF. CDR3 DNA sequence: TGTGCTCTTGGGTCGCTAAGGAGACTTTCGACCTGGGACACCCGACAGATGTTTTTC.

Of note for this clone: The mismatch at residue 4 between this DNA's translation and the TCRdb protein of a much larger clone likely reflects a read error; the protein shown is translated from the DNA. This rearrangement joins TRDV2 to TRDJ1, with TRDD3 matching 12 bases. No J gene was available from TCRdb, and it was assigned here by a germline match of the DNA. Germline CDR1 is GEAIGNYY and CDR2 is EKD. Trimming took 4 bases from V and 1 from J; bases not matched to a gene: 6. The CDR3 sequence is 16 residues long. The CDR3, as DNA: TGTGCCTGTGAGCGACTGGGGGATACTCGCACCGATAAACTCATCTTT. This gives the protein CACERLGDTRTDKLIF.

In its sample, this clone was seen a few times. TCRdb attributes to this sequence the protein of a much larger clone, which differs from the DNA translation at residue 13; a read error is likely, and the protein displayed is translated from the DNA. This chain links TRDV2 with TRDJ1; TRDD3 aligns across 10 bases. CDR1 and CDR2 from the germline V gene are GEAIGNYY and EKD. This CDR3 comprises 16 residues. The CDR3 region is CACDTSRGIRDDNLIF. CDR3 coding DNA: TGTGCCTGTGACACAAGTCGGGGGATACGAGACGATAACCTCATCTTT.

Notes on this clone: A far larger clone is off by one base, so a read error is likely. Distinct nucleotide sequences in the sample also encode this CDR3. The CDR3 spells CALGEHIPPGAVTDKLIF. The CDR3 DNA is TGTGCTCTTGGGGAACATATCCCCCCCGGGGCTGTTACTGATAAACTCATCTTT. The chain links TRDV1 to TRDJ1; D not certain. No J segment appears in TCRdb, so it was assigned here by matching the sequence to germline. V gave up 1 base and J gave up 5 bases, with 23 bases separating them. This CDR3 comprises 18 residues. Looked up from germline, CDR1 is TSWWSYY and CDR2 is QGS.

For this clone: For this DNA, TCRdb reports the protein of a much larger clone, which diverges at residue 4, most likely from a read error; the protein presented here is translated directly from the DNA. This chain joins TRDV2 and TRDJ3, with D uncertain. The CDR3 has 18 amino acids. Germline V gives CDR1 GEAIGNYY, CDR2 EKD. Trimming shortened V by 4 bases and J by 0 bases, and 15 bases separated the two germline ends. DNA of the CDR3: TGTGCCTGTGAACACCGCGGGACACGCTCCTGGGACACCCGACAGATGTTTTTC. It specifies CACEHRGTRSWDTRQMFF.

Notes on this clone: One base separates it from a far larger clone, so it is likely a read error. Different DNA sequences within this sample yield the same CDR3. The V segment is TRDV2, and no J call was made. The CDR3 sequence is 14 residues long. Germline V gene data show CDR1 as GEAIGNYY and CDR2 as EKD. This CDR3 is CACDTPFVVGVLIF. DNA of the CDR3: TGTGCCTGTGACACCCCTTTTGTAGTTGGCGTACTAATCTTT.

Many counts were recorded for this clone. The protein TCRdb lists belongs to a much larger clone and differs from this DNA's translation at residue 14, which points to a read error; the protein shown is made from the DNA. This sequence joins TRDV2 and TRDJ1; D might be TRDD3 (6 bases). The CDR3 contains 16 residues. From germline, CDR1 is GEAIGNYY and CDR2 EKD. CDR3: CACDTGFGGSTDKFIF. The CDR3 DNA sequence: TGTGCCTGTGACACCGGCTTTGGGGGGTCCACCGATAAATTCATCTTT.

With respect to this clone: The TCRdb record carries a much larger clone's protein, which differs from this DNA's translation at residue 5; a read error is the likely cause, and the protein listed here is the DNA translation. The chain links TRDV1 to TRDJ1; 7 positions match TRDD3. The J gene was not available in TCRdb and was assigned here by matching the DNA to germline segments. CDR1 and CDR2 (germline): TSWWSYY, QGS. The CDR3 has 22 amino acids. With 4 bases clipped from V and 0 bases from J, the junction kept 26 bases outside the gene matches. CDR3 coding DNA: TGTGCTCTTGGGGGACTCAAGGTACCTACTGGGGATAAGCCCGGGGACACCGATAAACTCATCTTT. It codes for CALGGLKVPTGDKPGDTDKLIF.

This clone has only a few counts. This sequence is one base from a far larger clone and is likely a read error. Other DNA sequences in the same sample also yield this CDR3. This chain connects TRDV2 to TRDJ2; the match to TRDD3 covers 11 bases. The J gene was missing in TCRdb and was found by matching the end of the DNA to germline. V shed 1 base, J shed 3 bases, and the junction held 9 bases outside the gene matches. Germline lookup yields CDR1 GEAIGNYY and CDR2 EKD. The CDR3 covers 18 residues. CDR3 in DNA: TGTGCCTGTGACACGAAGTGGGGGATACGGGGTCTGACAGCACAACTCTTCTTT. Its protein is CACDTKWGIRGLTAQLFF.

The table lists this clone with many counts. The mismatch at residue 4 between this DNA's translation and the TCRdb protein of a much larger clone likely reflects a read error; the protein shown is translated from the DNA. The genes are TRDV2 and TRDJ1; 8 positions agree with TRDD3. TCRdb supplies no J gene; here it was assigned by aligning the nucleotide sequence to germline. Germline V gene lookup returns CDR1 GEAIGNYY and CDR2 EKD. With 5 bases clipped from V and 10 bases from J, the junction kept 8 bases outside the gene matches. This CDR3 is 12 amino acids long. This chain's CDR3 is CACGREGYGLIF. CDR3 in DNA: TGTGCCTGTGGCAGAGAGGGATACGGACTCATCTTT.

This clone was seen many times. Written as DNA, the CDR3 is TGTGCTCTTGGGAAGTCCCTGTTCCGTCCCGCTGCCCTCACCGATAAACTCATCTTT. Translation: CALGKSLFRPAALTDKLIF. The V gene is TRDV1, the J gene TRDJ1; D unclear. Germline V gene lookup returns CDR1 TSWWSYY and CDR2 QGS. The CDR3 consists of 19 residues. The V and J ends lost 5 bases and 1 base respectively, with 26 bases between them.

Remarks on this clone: A much larger clone lies a single base off, so this may be a read error. This chain uses TRDV1 with TRDJ1, with 7 bases that match TRDD2. There are 19 residues in the CDR3. Germline V CDR1 and CDR2: TSWWSYY, QGS. CDR3 DNA: TGTGCTCTTGGGAAGCCACTACCTTTCCTACGGATCAACACCGATAAACTCACCTTT. This codes for CALGKPLPFLRINTDKLTF.

This clone came up many times. A far larger clone differs by one base, so this is likely a read error. Other DNA variants within this sample encode the same CDR3. V usage is TRDV2 and J usage is TRDJ1; 12 positions match TRDD3. Germline V lookup: CDR1 GEAIGNYY, CDR2 EKD. The CDR3 consists of 18 residues. With V trimmed by 3 bases and J by 0 bases, 10 bases remained unmatched. This CDR3 reads CACDPLTGGYSDTDKLIF. The CDR3 DNA follows: TGTGCCTGTGACCCCTTGACTGGGGGATACTCTGACACCGATAAACTCATCTTT.

There are many counts of this clone. This clone may be a read error of a much larger clone one base away. Other DNA variants within this sample encode the same CDR3. J is TRDJ1 and V is TRDV2, with TRDD3 matching over 9 bases. CDR3 length equals 20 residues. In germline, CDR1 is GEAIGNYY, CDR2 EKD. The CDR3 sequence: CACDTEESLGDLSDTDKLIF. The CDR3 bases are TGTGCCTGTGACACCGAGGAATCACTGGGGGACCTGTCTGACACCGATAAGCTCATCTTT.

This clone has at least ten counts. The likely explanation is a read error, given a far larger clone one base away. This same CDR3 is encoded by further DNA sequences in the sample. J is TRDJ1 and V is TRDV1, with TRDD3 matching over 10 bases. CDR1 TSWWSYY and CDR2 QGS come from the germline V gene. The CDR3 contains 19 residues. In DNA form, the CDR3 reads TGTGCTCTTGGGGAAATCTCTTGGGGGATACAAGGGTACACCGATAAACTCATCTTC. It is translated as CALGEISWGIQGYTDKLIF.